These 8 T cell receptor beta chains originate from one sample sequenced in a study of human T cells and chemical hapten exposure (dated by TCRdb to the early 2020s). The sample's time point, from its label and the paper: patch test 2, 6 weeks after DPC sensitization. The treatment or condition label, read with the paper, signifies: therapeutic diphenylcyclopropenone sensitization with weekly scalp DPC. Library preparation employed RACE. Data came from a NextSeq 500. TCRdb trimmed the raw reads at Q25, called clones with MiXCR and kept productive beta chains. Here each entry gathers all rows of one CDR3 protein and keeps the most common genes and DNA. This sample has around 360,000 distinct CDR3 sequences in its table, and around 6% of those were observed once. The top ten clones comprise 4.5% to 6% of the sample. The sample in question was whole blood, obtained in connection with sensitization to the hapten diphenylcyclopropenone (DPC). Receptors originate from a woman between 18 and 30 years old with alopecia areata. Some clones in this sample may be carry-over from other donors' samples.

This clonotype was seen more than once but under ten times. This chain joins TRBV6-2 or TRBV6-3 and TRBJ1-2, with no clear D. Trimming shortened V by 11 bases and J by 1 base, and 8 bases separated the two germline ends. The CDR3 contains 11 residues. The germline CDR1 and CDR2 sequences are MNHEY and SVGEGT. The CDR3 DNA reads as TGTGCCTGCGGGCTTAACTATGGCTACACCTTC. Protein product: CACGLNYGYTF.

This clonotype was recorded many times. The V and J genes are TRBV6-2 or TRBV6-3 and TRBJ1-2; D not resolved. This CDR3 is 14 amino acids long. V lost 2 bases, J lost 3 bases, and 10 bases lay in between. CDR1 and CDR2 from the germline V gene are MNHEY and SVGEGT. The CDR3 loop is CASSYPQSYYGYTF. DNA for the CDR3: TGTGCCAGCAGTTACCCCCAGTCGTACTATGGCTACACCTTC.

The chain couples TRBV27 to TRBJ2-1, with D possibly TRBD1 on 7 matching bases. V gave up 6 bases and J gave up 8 bases, with 17 bases separating them. The CDR3 loop spans 14 amino acids. Germline CDR1 is MNHEY and CDR2 is SMNVEV (reference sequence). The CDR3 DNA is TGTGCCAGCAGGCTACAGGGGAGGCGGGATGAGCAGTTCTTC. This translates into CASRLQGRRDEQFF.

This clonotype was observed at least ten times. The chain is built from TRBV12-3 or TRBV12-4 and TRBJ1-1; unclear D gene. Trimming left V 6 bases short and J 8 bases short, with 10 bases between. The CDR3 runs 11 residues. This chain's CDR3 is CASSPGLEAFF. The CDR3, as DNA: TGTGCCAGCAGCCCGGGTCTAGAAGCTTTCTTT.

This clonotype was detected ten times or more. V and J are TRBV7-2 and TRBJ2-3, with unresolved D. The CDR3 is 13 residues long. The V and J ends lost 5 bases and 4 bases respectively, with 10 bases between them. Germline loops: CDR1 SGHTA, CDR2 FQGNSA. In DNA form, the CDR3 reads TGTGCCAGCAGCCCCGAACTTGCAGATACGCAGTATTTT. It yields the protein CASSPELADTQYF. The complete variable domain, with remaining parts taken from reference TRBV7-2 and TRBJ2-3, reads GAGVSQSPSNKVTEKGKDVELRCDPISGHTALYWYRQSLGQGLEFLIYFQGNSAPDKSGLPSDRFSAERTGGSVSTLTIQRTQQEDSAVYLCASSPELADTQYFGPGTRLTVL.

This clonotype was detected many times. This rearrangement joins TRBV29-1 to TRBJ1-1; 7 positions agree with TRBD1. This CDR3 has 15 amino acids. CDR1 is SQVTM, CDR2 ANQGSEA, per germline. With V trimmed by 4 bases and J by 1 base, 9 bases remained unmatched. The CDR3 is CSVVRSGTENTEAFF. The DNA for the CDR3 is TGCAGCGTTGTTCGGAGCGGGACAGAGAACACTGAAGCTTTCTTT.

The CDR3 region has the DNA TGTGCCAGCAGACCGACTAGCGGGGGGGCGATTGAGCAGTACTTC. This sequence encodes CASRPTSGGAIEQYF. The chain joins TRBV7-2 to TRBJ2-7; 14 nucleotides agree with TRBD2. Germline loops: CDR1 SGHTA, CDR2 FQGNSA. The CDR3 spans 15 residues. The ends lost 6 bases at V and 7 bases at J; junction bases unmatched: 8.

There are a few counts of this clonotype. The chain links TRBV19 to TRBJ2-2; 14 bases match TRBD2. The CDR3 runs to 18 residues. Germline CDR1 reads LNHDA; CDR2 reads SQIVND (reference sequence). V was pared by 5 bases and J by 1 base, with 6 bases of the junction left unmatched. Here the CDR3 reads CASSSGLAGGRNTGELFF. The CDR3 DNA is TGTGCCAGTAGTTCCGGACTAGCGGGGGGACGGAACACCGGGGAGCTGTTTTTT.